This TCR beta chain was recovered during a study of spatial heterogeneity in lung cancer. Study overall: Combinations of a unique TCR and a UMI were tallied in raw reads, and on average each appeared more than ten times.

The study, taken as a whole, reports: Ubiquitous expanded tumor TCRs appeared in blood more at resection than follow-up.

Time point reported: sample taken at primary tumor resection. Unsorted whole RNA from tumor, nontumor lung or frozen PBMC underwent sequencing. A total of approximately 75 untreated early-stage non-small cell lung cancer patients served as donors. CDR1 and CDR2 (germline): SQVTM, ANQGSEA. CDR3 length: 13 amino acids. Between the trimmed V and J ends, which lost 1 base and 6 bases, there was a span of 13 bases. Single TCR cDNA molecules each had their own unique molecular identifier. TCRdb re-derived calls from the 5' RACE reads in MiXCR, one entry per CDR3 protein. There are tens of thousands of distinct CDR3 sequences in the sample; about 9.4% occur only once, and 6.5% to 8.5% lies in the top ten. This clonotype was seen more than once but under ten times. Its antigen is undetermined.

The TCR comes from a male donor with early-stage non-small cell lung cancer. The rearrangement uses TRBV29-1 and TRBJ2-7; tentative D call: TRBD2 (6 bases). Material: PBMCs, obtained at surgery. CDR3 coding DNA: TGCAGCGTTGAAGTTGGAGGGGCGAGCGAGCAGTACTTC. It encodes CSVEVGGASEQYF.